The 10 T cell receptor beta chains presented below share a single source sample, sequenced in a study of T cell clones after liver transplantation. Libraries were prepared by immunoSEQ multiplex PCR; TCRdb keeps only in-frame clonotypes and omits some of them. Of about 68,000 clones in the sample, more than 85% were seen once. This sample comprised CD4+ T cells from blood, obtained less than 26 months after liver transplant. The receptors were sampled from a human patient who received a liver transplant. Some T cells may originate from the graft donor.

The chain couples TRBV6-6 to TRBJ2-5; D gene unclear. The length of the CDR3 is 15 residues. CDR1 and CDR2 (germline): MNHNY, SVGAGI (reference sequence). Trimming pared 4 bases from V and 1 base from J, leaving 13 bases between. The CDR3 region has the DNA TGTGCCAGCAGTTCCAGTGATGTGGGCCAAGAGACCCAGTACTTC. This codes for CASSSSDVGQETQYF.

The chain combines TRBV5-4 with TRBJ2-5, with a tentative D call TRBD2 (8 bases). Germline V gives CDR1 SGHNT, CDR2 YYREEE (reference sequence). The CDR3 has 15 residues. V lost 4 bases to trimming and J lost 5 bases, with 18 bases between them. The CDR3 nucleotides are TGTGCCAGCAGCGGCCGGACTAGCAGGGGGGAGACCCAGTACTTC. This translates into CASSGRTSRGETQYF. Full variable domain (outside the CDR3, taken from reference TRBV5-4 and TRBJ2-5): ETGVTQSPTHLIKTRGQQVTLRCSSQSGHNTVSWYQQALGQGPQFIFQYYREEENGRGNFPPRFSGLQFPNYSSELNVNALELDDSALYLCASSGRTSRGETQYFGPGTRLLVL.

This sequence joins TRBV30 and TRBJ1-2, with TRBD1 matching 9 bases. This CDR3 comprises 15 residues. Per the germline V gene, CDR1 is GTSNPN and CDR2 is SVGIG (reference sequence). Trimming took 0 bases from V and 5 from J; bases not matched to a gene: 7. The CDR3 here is CAWSVAQGAHYGYTF. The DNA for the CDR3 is TGTGCCTGGAGTGTCGCACAGGGGGCGCATTATGGCTACACCTTC. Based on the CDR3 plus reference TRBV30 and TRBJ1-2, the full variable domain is SQTIHQWPATLVQPVGSPLSLECTVEGTSNPNLYWYRQAAGRGLQLLFYSVGIGQISSEVPQNLSASRPQDRQFILSSKKLLLSDSGFYLCAWSVAQGAHYGYTFGSGTRLTVV.

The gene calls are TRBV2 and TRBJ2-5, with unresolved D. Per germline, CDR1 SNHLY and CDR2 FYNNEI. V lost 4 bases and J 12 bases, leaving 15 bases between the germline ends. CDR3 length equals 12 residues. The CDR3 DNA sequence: TGTGCCAGCAGTGTAAACGGGTGGGTCAAGTACTTC. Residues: CASSVNGWVKYF. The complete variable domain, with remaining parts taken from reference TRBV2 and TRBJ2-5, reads EPEVTQTPSHQVTQMGQEVILRCVPISNHLYFYWYRQILGQKVEFLVSFYNNEISEKSEIFDDQFSVERPDGSNFTLKIRSTKLEDSAMYFCASSVNGWVKYFGPGTRLLVL.

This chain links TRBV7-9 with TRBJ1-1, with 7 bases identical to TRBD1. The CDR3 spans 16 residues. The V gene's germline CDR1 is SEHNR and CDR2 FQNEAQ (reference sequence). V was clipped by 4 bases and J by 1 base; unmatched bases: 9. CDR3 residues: CASSSREAGGNTEAFF. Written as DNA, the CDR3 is TGTGCCAGCAGCTCCCGTGAGGCAGGGGGGAACACTGAAGCTTTCTTT. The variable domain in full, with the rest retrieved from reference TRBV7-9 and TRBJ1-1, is DTGVSQNPRHKITKRGQNVTFRCDPISEHNRLYWYRQTLGQGPEFLTYFQNEAQLEKSRLLSDRFSAERPKGSFSTLEIQRTEQGDSAMYLCASSSREAGGNTEAFFGQGTRLTVV.

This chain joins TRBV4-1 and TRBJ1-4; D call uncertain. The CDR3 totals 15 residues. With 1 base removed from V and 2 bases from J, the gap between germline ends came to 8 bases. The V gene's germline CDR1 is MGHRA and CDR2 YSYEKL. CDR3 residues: CASSQGTVTNEKLFF. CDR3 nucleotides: TGCGCCAGCAGCCAAGGGACGGTTACTAATGAAAAACTGTTTTTT.

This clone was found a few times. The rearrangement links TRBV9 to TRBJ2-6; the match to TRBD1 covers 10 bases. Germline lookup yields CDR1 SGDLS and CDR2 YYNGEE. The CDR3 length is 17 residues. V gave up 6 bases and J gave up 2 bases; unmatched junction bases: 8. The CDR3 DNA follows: TGTGCCAGCACCCGACAGGGGGCTTTAACTGGGGCCAACGTCCTGACTTTC. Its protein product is CASTRQGALTGANVLTF.

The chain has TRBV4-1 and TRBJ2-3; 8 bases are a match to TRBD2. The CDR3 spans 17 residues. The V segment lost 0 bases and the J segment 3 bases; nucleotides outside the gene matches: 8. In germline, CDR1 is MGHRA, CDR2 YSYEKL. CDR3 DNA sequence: TGCGCCAGCAGCCAAGACGGGAGGGGGACTTCAACAGATACGCAGTATTTT. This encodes CASSQDGRGTSTDTQYF.

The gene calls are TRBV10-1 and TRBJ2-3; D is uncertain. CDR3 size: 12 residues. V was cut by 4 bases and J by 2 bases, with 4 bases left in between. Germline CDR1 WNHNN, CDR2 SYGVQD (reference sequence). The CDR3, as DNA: TGCGCCAGCAGTGCTAACACAGATACGCAGTATTTT. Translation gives CASSANTDTQYF.

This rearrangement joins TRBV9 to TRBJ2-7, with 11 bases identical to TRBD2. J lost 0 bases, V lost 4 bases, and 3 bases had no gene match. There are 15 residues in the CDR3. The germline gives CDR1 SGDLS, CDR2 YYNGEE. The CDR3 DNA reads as TGTGCCAGCAGCTCCGGACTAGCGGGCTCCTACGAGCAGTACTTC. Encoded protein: CASSSGLAGSYEQYF.